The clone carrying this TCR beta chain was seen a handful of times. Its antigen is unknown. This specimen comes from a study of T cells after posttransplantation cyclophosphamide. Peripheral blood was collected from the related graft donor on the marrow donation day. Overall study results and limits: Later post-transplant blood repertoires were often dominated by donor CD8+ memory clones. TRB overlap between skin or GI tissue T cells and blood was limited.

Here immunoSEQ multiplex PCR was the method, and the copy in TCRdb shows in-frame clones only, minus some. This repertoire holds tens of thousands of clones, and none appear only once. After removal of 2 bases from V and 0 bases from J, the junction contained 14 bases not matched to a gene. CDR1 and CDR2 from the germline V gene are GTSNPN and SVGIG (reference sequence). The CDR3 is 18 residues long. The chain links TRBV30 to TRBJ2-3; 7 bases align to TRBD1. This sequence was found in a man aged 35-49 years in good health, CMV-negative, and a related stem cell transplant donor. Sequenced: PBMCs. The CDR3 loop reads CAWSPPPGQFFSTDTQYF. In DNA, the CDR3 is TGTGCCTGGAGTCCGCCACCGGGACAGTTCTTTAGCACAGATACGCAGTATTTT.